This T cell receptor beta chain stems from a study of blood T cell repertoires in COVID-19. At the level of the study: The origin of the acute and convalescent COVID-19 samples was the United States, Italy and Spain. The analysed material was cDNA or gDNA that came from T cells, B-cell-depleted T cells, or PBMCs.

This CDR3 is 14 amino acids long. Trimming cost V 3 bases and J 6 bases; bases outside gene matches: 7. Germline V gene data show CDR1 as DFQATT and CDR2 as SNEGSKA (reference sequence). This clone has just one count. Libraries were prepared by immunoSEQ multiplex PCR; TCRdb keeps only in-frame clonotypes and omits some of them. The sample lists about 400,000 clones, around 89% occurring once. The sample taken for sequencing was peripheral blood. The source of this sequence is a woman aged 25 to 39 with acute or convalescent COVID-19. The rearrangement uses TRBV20-1 and TRBJ2-3; 9 bases agree with TRBD2. CDR3 protein: CSASVRGGFDTQYF. The CDR3 DNA reads TGCAGTGCTAGTGTGCGGGGGGGTTTCGATACGCAGTATTTT.